This TCR beta chain came from a study of blood T cells in healthy people across ages. Overall study findings and caveats: Aged donors had fewer naive CD4+ cells and lower diversity than long-lived donors. Unsorted PBMC material precluded a definitive naive versus antigen-experienced comparison.

PCR was performed a second time for about 6 to 12 cycles using a sample-barcoded 5' primer and a J-beta primer mix. Each CDR3 protein gets one entry after TCRdb re-called the 5' RACE reads with MiXCR. The sample includes 1.5 million or so distinct CDR3 sequences, approximately 40% of them seen just once. The germline CDR1 and CDR2 sequences are KGHSH and LQKENI. The CDR3 is 15 amino acids. V lost 2 bases, J lost 6 bases, and 16 bases lay in between. Concerning this clonotype: Its antigen is unknown.

The sequence was collected from a woman aged 18-35 years in good health. The sample was blood. The chain couples TRBV18 to TRBJ1-1; D may be TRBD1 (6 bases). As DNA, the CDR3 is TGTGCCAGCTCACCAAAGGGGGGGGCCCGGTCTGAAGCTTTCTTT. Its protein is CASSPKGGARSEAFF.